This T cell receptor beta chain derives from a study of read filtering for tumor transcriptome and immune sequencing (dated by TCRdb to 2019 to 2021). General notes on the study: The cohort consisted of approximately 17 male and approximately 15 female patients, with a mean age of about 66 years and an age range of roughly 47 to 90. By revised international staging, about 8 patients were R-ISS I, about 17 were R-ISS II and more than five were R-ISS III. After DNase treatment, whole-transcriptome libraries were prepared using the TruSeq RNA Access Library Prep Kit. Per sample, about 4.05 to 10.27 million TCR-region mapped reads were obtained with IR-seq, compared with only roughly 80 to 1273 with RNA-seq. The study compared TCR repertoires from targeted immune repertoire sequencing and bulk whole-transcriptome sequencing run on the same bone marrow samples. One of the main goals was to work out a read-filtering strategy for immune repertoire data, in particular whether clonotypes backed by only a single read should be removed. Overall study outcomes, separate from this receptor: The correlation between IR-seq and RNA-seq shared clonotype proportions was increased by removal of single-read clonotypes. IR-seq captured clonotypes at much higher depth and more reliably than RNA-seq, and smaller IR-seq throughput sufficed to identify most shared clonotypes. Rather than purified T cells, the sorted CD138-negative fraction was a mixed bone marrow immune population. Single-read clonotypes made up about 81.9% of clonotypes but about 3.2% of total reads in IR-seq, and over 60% of clonotypes and 40% to 45% of reads in RNA-seq.

This clonotype was found many times. What antigen it recognizes has not been identified. It has no much larger one-base neighbor in the sample; base qualities were not kept. TCR libraries were constructed from 350 to 400 ng RNA using the Immunoverse kit, and molecular barcoded adaptors covering alpha/delta and beta/gamma chains were employed. TCR library preparation used the same RNA that was used for transcriptome sequencing. Sequencing of the TCR libraries was done on an Illumina HiSeq 4000 with 2 x 150 cycles. The published analysis was carried out like this. TCR reads were aligned to human V, D, J and C references and assembled into CDR3 clonotypes with MiXCR, including quality filtering and error correction. Clonotype counts and gene usage diversity were analyzed with the tcR package in R. For inspection of raw mapping reads, RNA-seq reads were mapped by STAR aligner version 2.5.3a onto GRCh37 of the human genome. To test the effect of sequencing depth on detected clonotypes, IR-seq fastq files were randomly downsampled using Seqtk 1.3. TCRdb cleaned the public reads at Q25 with fastp, built clones with MiXCR and kept in-frame beta chains. Each CDR3 protein gets just one entry, which takes the most common genes and DNA from the rows behind it. TCRdb, rather than the study authors, made the V and J calls. The sample records about 46,000 distinct CDR3 sequences, around 20% of which are singletons. In total, the top ten clones hold 30% to 45% of the sample.

V loses 8 bases, J loses 7 bases, and the germline ends lie 23 bases apart. Per the germline V gene, SQVTM is the CDR1 and ANQGSEA is the CDR2. CDR3 length: 15 amino acids, cysteine to phenylalanine. Of all the DNA, just the CDR3 is kept, 45 bases in frame from base 1. Each patient had bone marrow sampled at the time of active disease. Bone marrow mononuclear cells were isolated by Ficoll-Hypaque density gradient centrifugation. Myeloma plasma cells were removed and CD138-negative cells were collected by negative selection after labeling with CD138 magnetic microbeads on a MACS separator. Flow cytometry on an Attune NxT with CD138 antibodies was used to check the purity of the isolated cells. TRIzol reagent was used to extract total RNA, which was then quantified with a NanoDrop spectrophotometer. Paired RNA-seq and IR-seq were performed on each patient's CD138-negative bone marrow sample.

The chain is made from TRBV29-1 and TRBJ2-2; the D segment cannot be called with confidence. The material sequenced was a population of CD138-negative cells sorted from bone marrow. The cell subset or site tag for this specimen amounts to: bone marrow mononuclear cells depleted of CD138+ plasma/myeloma cells by negative magnetic selection. The TCR originated in a donor at least 40 years old with multiple myeloma. The CDR3 reads as follows: CSTEPITSPGGELFF. The DNA sequence is as follows: TGCAGCACCGAGCCCATCACTTCCCCGGGCGGGGAGCTGTTTTTT.